This T cell receptor beta chain was documented in a study of post-analysis software for immune sequencing data. Study findings and constraints: F measure showed strong co-clustering of same-batch samples. Among four or five TRBV segments more frequent in patients than controls were TRBV5-6, TRBV5-1 and TRBV20-1.

V was pared by 3 bases and J by 7 bases, with 8 bases of the junction left unmatched. In germline, CDR1 is SGHDT, CDR2 YYEEEE. The length of the CDR3 is 14 residues. This clonotype was seen a few times. Antigen: not known. Built from TCR beta cDNA, the libraries had unique molecular identifiers in them. TCRdb used MiXCR to reprocess the PCR reads, holding one entry per CDR3 protein. This table has some 240,000 distinct CDR3 sequences, approximately 34% appearing once. This chain uses TRBV5-6 with TRBJ2-5; 8 bases are shared with TRBD1. The sequence was collected from a girl between 5 and 17 years old with multiple sclerosis. Input material: blood. CDR3 residues: CASSWGDRRRTQYF. CDR3 nucleotides: TGTGCCAGCAGCTGGGGGGACAGGAGGCGGACCCAGTACTTC. The whole variable domain, filled in from reference TRBV5-6 and TRBJ2-5, reads DAGVTQSPTHLIKTRGQQVTLRCSPKSGHDTVSWYQQALGQGPQFIFQYYEEEERQRGNFPDRFSGHQFPNYSSELNVNALLLGDSALYLCASSWGDRRRTQYFGPGTRLLVL.